This TCR beta chain was sequenced for a study of blood T cell repertoires in COVID-19. Looking at the study overall: Italy, Spain and the United States were the sources of the convalescent and acute COVID-19 samples.

Original methodology: Estimates of nucleated cell counts were drawn from the amplification of reference gene primers. Data came from immunoSEQ multiplex PCR; TCRdb stores just in-frame clones and leaves some out. V, J and clone size derive from that table, while D and trimming were established from the DNA sequence. Here the sample spans roughly 500,000 clones, about 91% being singletons. Germline CDR1 and CDR2: SEHNR and FQNEAQ (reference sequence). The CDR3 runs 15 residues. Trimming took 2 bases from V and 5 from J; bases not matched to a gene: 5. The specimen sequenced was peripheral blood. This clonotype originated in a man younger than 35 with COVID-19, enrolled during active disease. V gene TRBV7-9 combines with J gene TRBJ1-4, with TRBD1 matching 7 bases. The CDR3 DNA reads as TGTGCCAGCAGCTTATTGGGGACAGCGAATGAAAAACTGTTTTTT. It yields the protein CASSLLGTANEKLFF.